Sequencing of this TCR beta chain was carried out in a study of beta chain features in type 1 diabetes. The study's findings and limits: More deletions and fewer insertions at VDJ junctions were found in patients with type 1 diabetes. Across all four CD4+ subsets, people with type 1 diabetes showed modestly shorter TCRB CDR3s.

A word on this clone: No antigen is known for it.

Sequencing targeted expressed TCRB transcripts, as all isolated RNA had been reverse transcribed. The protocol was immunoSEQ multiplex PCR, while the TCRdb copy is restricted to in-frame clones and leaves out a portion. The table has approximately 140,000 clones, approximately 52% seen once; the top ten hold around 0.45%. Sorting that relied on CD45RO/CCR7/CD25/CD127/CD95/CD27 yielded CD4+ naive, central memory, regulatory and stem cell-like memory cells. Trimming left V 5 bases short and J 6 bases short, with 20 bases between. Germline CDR1 and CDR2: SGHTA and FQGNSA. The CDR3 extends over 15 amino acids.

V usage is TRBV7-2 and J usage is TRBJ2-7; D gene unclear. The sequence came from a man aged 18 to 29 in good health. Sequenced input: Tregs from blood. CDR3 sequence (DNA): TGTGCCAGCAGCCCCGATATTGGTGGCGGTCGCGAGCAGTACTTC. Encoded protein: CASSPDIGGGREQYF.